The 2 T cell receptor beta chains below were found in one sample sequenced in a study of blood T cells in healthy people across ages. Through a sample-barcoded 5' primer and a J-beta primer mix, a second PCR was run for about 7 to 12 cycles. Each CDR3 protein is one row after TCRdb ran MiXCR on the 5' RACE reads. Of about 1.7 million distinct CDR3 sequences in the sample, 28% are singletons; the top ten hold more than 6%. The sequenced sample consisted of blood. The origin of the receptors is a woman aged 25 to 39 in good health.

The chain has TRBV27 and TRBJ2-3, with 10 nucleotides matching TRBD1. The J segment lost 5 bases and the V segment lost 6 bases, leaving 5 bases of the junction unmatched. The CDR3 length is 14 residues. Germline values: CDR1 MNHEY, CDR2 SMNVEV (reference sequence). The CDR3 loop is CASRRQGAVDTQYF. The CDR3 DNA reads TGTGCCAGCAGACGACAGGGGGCGGTAGATACGCAGTATTTT.

The V call is TRBV30, the J call TRBJ2-7; possibly TRBD1 or TRBD2 for D (5 bases each). V shed 1 base and J shed 4 bases, with 14 bases lying between them. The CDR3 spans 14 residues. Germline CDR1 reads GTSNPN; CDR2 reads SVGIG (reference sequence). CDR3 region: CAWSAFGAIYEQYF. The DNA of the CDR3 is TGTGCCTGGAGTGCATTCGGGGCCATATACGAGCAGTACTTC.